Shown below are 10 T cell receptor beta chains from a single sample sequenced in a study of blood T cell repertoires in COVID-19. Clones were sequenced by immunoSEQ multiplex PCR, and TCRdb holds only the in-frame ones, with some missing. The sample has tens of thousands of clones; around 90% are singletons. Sequencing used peripheral blood. These receptors all stem from a man aged 45 to 65 with active COVID-19.

The chain is built from TRBV28 and TRBJ2-7, with TRBD1 as a possible D gene (5 bases). This CDR3 contains 16 residues. Germline V gene lookup returns CDR1 MDHEN and CDR2 SYDVKM. V was pared by 3 bases and J by 4 bases, with 19 bases between. The CDR3 protein is CASSFRESSQSYEQYF. In DNA, the CDR3 is TGTGCCAGCAGTTTCAGGGAATCCTCTCAATCGTACGAGCAGTACTTC. The full variable domain, in which reference TRBV28 and TRBJ2-7 provide the parts outside the CDR3, is DVKVTQSSRYLVKRTGEKVFLECVQDMDHENMFWYRQDPGLGLRLIYFSYDVKMKEKGDIPEGYSVSREKKERFSLILESASTNQTSMYLCASSFRESSQSYEQYFGPGTRLTVT.

The chain couples TRBV5-6 to TRBJ2-1; 7 nucleotides match TRBD2. The CDR3 extends over 14 amino acids. V was pared by 4 bases and J by 1 base, with 2 bases of the junction left unmatched. Germline CDR1 is SGHDT and CDR2 is YYEEEE. CDR3 sequence: CASSAGRSYNEQFF. Written as DNA, the CDR3 is TGTGCCAGCAGCGCCGGGAGGTCCTACAATGAGCAGTTCTTC.

This chain connects TRBV7-2 to TRBJ1-1; D ambiguous. Germline assignment: CDR1 SGHTA and CDR2 FQGNSA. V gave up 5 bases and J gave up 8 bases, with 18 bases separating them. This CDR3 comprises 14 residues. The CDR3: CASSQSPRFREAFF. The CDR3 DNA reads TGTGCCAGCAGCCAGAGCCCCAGGTTTCGGGAAGCTTTCTTT.

J is TRBJ1-1 and V is TRBV3-1 (or the pseudogene TRBV3-2); tentative D call: TRBD1 (6 bases). The CDR3 runs to 13 residues. Trimming took off 4 bases at V and 5 bases at J, with 11 bases between the two ends. Germline V gene lookup returns CDR1 LGHDT and CDR2 YNNKEL (reference sequence). In DNA, the CDR3 is TGTGCCAGCAGCCCGCGGCAGGGGACTGAAGCTTTCTTT. It is translated as CASSPRQGTEAFF.

The chain couples TRBV6-6 to TRBJ2-7; unclear D gene. The CDR3 loop spans 13 amino acids. Looked up from germline, CDR1 is MNHNY and CDR2 is SVGAGI (reference sequence). V was shortened by 4 bases and J by 3 bases, with 10 bases between the two germline ends. The CDR3 DNA sequence: TGTGCCAGCAGTTCCCTACGCTTCTACGAGCAGTACTTC. This encodes CASSSLRFYEQYF.

This clone was counted once. This chain links TRBV19 with TRBJ1-2; no clear D gene. This CDR3 contains 15 residues. Germline V gene data show CDR1 as LNHDA and CDR2 as SQIVND (reference sequence). V shed 7 bases and J shed 4 bases, with 19 bases lying between them. The CDR3 loop is CASMQSEASPYGYTF. CDR3 nucleotide sequence: TGTGCCAGTATGCAATCCGAAGCTTCCCCCTATGGCTACACCTTC.

The chain carries TRBV19 and TRBJ1-6; D might be TRBD1 (6 bases). Germline V lookup: CDR1 LNHDA, CDR2 SQIVND (reference sequence). V dropped 5 bases and J dropped 10 bases, with 12 bases sitting between them. The CDR3 consists of 13 residues. The CDR3 DNA reads as TGTGCCAGTAGTCAGGGGTATGACTCACCCCTCCACTTT. Translation gives CASSQGYDSPLHF. The full variable domain, with the rest looked up from reference TRBV19 and TRBJ1-6, is DGGITQSPKYLFRKEGQNVTLSCEQNLNHDAMYWYRQDPGQGLRLIYYSQIVNDFQKGDIAEGYSVSREKKESFPLTVTSAQKNPTAFYLCASSQGYDSPLHFGNGTRLTVT.

The chain links TRBV2 to TRBJ2-7; TRBD2 is a possible D gene (7 bases). Between the trimmed V and J ends, which lost 1 base and 7 bases, there was a span of 20 bases. Germline CDR1 is SNHLY and CDR2 is FYNNEI. This CDR3 comprises 16 residues. This CDR3 is CASSEEGGAGSLEQYF. In DNA form, the CDR3 reads TGTGCCAGCAGTGAAGAGGGGGGGGCAGGCTCACTTGAGCAGTACTTC. The full variable domain, with the rest looked up from reference TRBV2 and TRBJ2-7, is EPEVTQTPSHQVTQMGQEVILRCVPISNHLYFYWYRQILGQKVEFLVSFYNNEISEKSEIFDDQFSVERPDGSNFTLKIRSTKLEDSAMYFCASSEEGGAGSLEQYFGPGTRLTVT.

V and J are TRBV30 and TRBJ1-6; D is perhaps TRBD1 (5 bases). Per the germline V gene, CDR1 is GTSNPN and CDR2 is SVGIG (reference sequence). The CDR3 is made up of 14 amino acids. Trimming took off 1 base at V and 6 bases at J, with 10 bases between the two ends. The CDR3 is CAWSGGEGNSPLHF. CDR3 coding DNA: TGTGCCTGGAGTGGGGGGGAAGGTAATTCACCCCTCCACTTT.

This rearrangement joins TRBV18 to TRBJ2-7; TRBD2 matches 7 bases. Germline CDR1 is KGHSH and CDR2 is LQKENI. The CDR3 has 13 amino acids. Germline trimming cut 8 bases from V and 3 bases from J; bases unmatched to any gene: 7. CDR3 sequence reads: CASAGAGIYEQYF. The CDR3 region has the DNA TGTGCCAGCGCGGGAGCGGGGATCTACGAGCAGTACTTC.